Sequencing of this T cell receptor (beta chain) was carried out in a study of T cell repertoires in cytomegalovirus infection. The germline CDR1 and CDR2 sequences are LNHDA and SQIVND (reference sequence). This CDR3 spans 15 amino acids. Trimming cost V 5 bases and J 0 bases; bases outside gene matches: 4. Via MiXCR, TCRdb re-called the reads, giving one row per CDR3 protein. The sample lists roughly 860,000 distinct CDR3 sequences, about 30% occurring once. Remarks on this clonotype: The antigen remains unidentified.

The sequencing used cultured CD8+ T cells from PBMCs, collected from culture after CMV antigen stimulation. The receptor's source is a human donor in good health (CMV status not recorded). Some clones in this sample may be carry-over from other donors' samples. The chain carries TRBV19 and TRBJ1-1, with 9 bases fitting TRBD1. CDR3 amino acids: CASSFDRGLNTEAFF. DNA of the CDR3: TGTGCCAGTAGTTTCGACAGGGGGTTGAACACTGAAGCTTTCTTT.